The following is a T cell receptor (beta chain) sequence with its context. This clonotype has more than one count but fewer than ten. Its cognate antigen has yet to be identified. Base quality data are lacking; no much larger clone is found one base away. The sample comes from a study of human T cells and chemical hapten exposure (dated by TCRdb to about 2021). For context, the study as a whole: For sensitization, 2% DPC in acetone was applied to a roughly 2 cm by roughly 2 cm area of upper inner arm skin. Throughout the approximately 25-week study period, patients were also given weekly therapeutic DPC doses on the scalp. The patient cohort, mostly female, included alopecia areata with under or over 50% scalp involvement, alopecia totalis and alopecia universalis. Patient blood was sampled pre-sensitization (week 0) and at 2, 6 and about 24 weeks after DPC sensitization. Around 30 alopecia patients provided blood for TCR sequencing at one to four time points (pre-sensitization, 2, 6 and 24 weeks). Libraries were pooled for sequencing, and variation in per-sample TCR yields was attributed mainly to small differences in library volumes within the pool. Patch testing was performed on the upper back with Finn chambers containing 0.01% DPC, and the patch tests were scored after 6 days according to International Contact Dermatitis Research Group standards. This study followed changes in the peripheral blood TCR repertoire in vivo during primary and secondary sensitization of alopecia patients to the hapten diphenylcyclopropenone (DPC). Results the study describes overall, beyond this receptor: DPC sensitization did not change the number of TCRs with a frequency above 1 in 1000, and there was no evidence of changes in global repertoire structure. Repeated subsampling changed both the strength of the expansion versus patch-test correlation and the threshold at which that correlation became significant. The number of PT1 expanded TCRs positively correlated with patch test score, significant at thresholds 8, 16 and 32 but not 4. Significantly more large CDR3 similarity clusters were formed by expanded TCRs than by pre-sensitization or healthy control sets, consistent with antigen-driven responses. Because every patient had alopecia, a presumed autoimmune disease, the patients' immune response might differ from that of healthy individuals.

Library preparation employed RACE. These reads were obtained on a NextSeq 500. During library preparation, unique molecular identifiers were attached to individual cDNA molecules so that TCRs could be counted in a quantitative, reproducible way. Each blood RNA sample was used to sequence both TCR alpha and TCR beta chains. Processing in the source paper ran as follows. Samples had a median of about 90,000 TCRs, with a range from about 23,224 to 750,000. The Decombinator software suite was used to annotate the V, J and CDR3 of the TCR reads. For PS versus PT1 abundance plots, all samples were subsampled to the same number of TCRs (28,000). Expanded TCRs were defined as absent before sensitization and observed at least eight times at the 2-week time point. The public reads were reanalyzed by TCRdb: fastp trimming at Q25, MiXCR alignment, in-frame beta chains only. CDR3 protein sequences are deduplicated, and each keeps its most common genes and DNA. The authors' filters were not applied to this entry. The sample profile shows around 130,000 distinct CDR3 sequences; approximately 12% of them were found once. The biggest ten clones account for around 1.4% of the sample.

In the paper's terms, the time point label means: patch test 2, 6 weeks after DPC sensitization. What this sample's treatment or condition label stands for: therapeutic diphenylcyclopropenone sensitization with weekly scalp DPC. At every patch-test visit, the blood draw took place before the patch test was put on. To be eligible, patients had to be aged 18 to 70, diagnosed with alopecia and judged suitable for DPC therapy, while pregnant patients were excluded. Unfractionated whole blood was collected in Tempus Blood RNA tubes, and total RNA was extracted from that blood. Trimming leaves V shorter by 0 bases and J shorter by 6 bases, with the junction holding 6 bases beyond the gene matches. Measured from the cysteine to the phenylalanine, the CDR3 is 17 residues long. The only DNA kept is the CDR3, 51 bases in frame from the first base. For CDR1 and CDR2, the germline V gene (reference sequence) lists LNHDA and SQIVND.

This material consisted of whole blood, taken in connection with sensitization to the hapten diphenylcyclopropenone (DPC). This chain joins TRBV19 to TRBJ2-2; 11 of the junction bases match TRBD2. The TCR comes from a woman aged 45 to 65 with alopecia areata. Some clones in this sample may be carry-over from other donors' samples. CDR3 sequence: CASSIDLLAGVPGELFF. The bases are TGTGCCAGTAGTATAGACTTACTAGCGGGAGTGCCCGGGGAGCTGTTTTTT.